Listed here is a single T cell receptor beta chain. Trimming at V came to 7 bases and at J to 5 bases, leaving 7 bases not matched to a gene. The CDR3 has 13 residues. Germline CDR1 reads MNHEY; CDR2 reads SVGAGI. This specimen belongs to a study of blood T cell repertoires in COVID-19. Study overall: Samples of COVID-19 (acute and convalescent) were obtained from the United States, Italy and Spain.

Clones were read by immunoSEQ multiplex PCR, and TCRdb kept only the in-frame ones, dropping some. The table records a few hundred thousand clones, roughly 86% of them present only once. Sequenced sample: peripheral blood. The chain employs TRBV6-5 and TRBJ2-5, with TRBD1 identical over 7 bases. The source of this sequence is a man aged 35-49 years who had recovered from COVID-19. CDR3 coding DNA: TGTGCCAGCAAGACAGGGCGACGGGAGACCCAGTACTTC. As protein: CASKTGRRETQYF.